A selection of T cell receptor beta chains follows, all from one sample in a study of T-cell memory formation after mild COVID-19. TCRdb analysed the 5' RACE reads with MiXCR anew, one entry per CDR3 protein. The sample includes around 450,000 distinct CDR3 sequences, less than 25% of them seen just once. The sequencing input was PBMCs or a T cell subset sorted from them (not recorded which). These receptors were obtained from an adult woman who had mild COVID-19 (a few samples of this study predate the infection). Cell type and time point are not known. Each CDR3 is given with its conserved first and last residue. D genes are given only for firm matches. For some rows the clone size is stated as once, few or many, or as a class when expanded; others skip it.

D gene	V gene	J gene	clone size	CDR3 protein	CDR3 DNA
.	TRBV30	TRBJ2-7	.	CAWARGYEQYF	TGTGCCTGGGCCCGGGGCTACGAGCAGTACTTC
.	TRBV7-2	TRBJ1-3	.	CASGDRNGRESGNTIYF	TGTGCCAGCGGGGACCGCAACGGACGAGAATCTGGAAACACCATATATTTT
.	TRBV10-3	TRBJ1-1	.	CAIRPPGRGDAEAFF	TGTGCCATCAGGCCCCCGGGACGGGGAGACGCGGAAGCTTTCTTT
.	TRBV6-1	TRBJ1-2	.	CASSERHSLYGYTF	TGTGCCAGCAGTGAACGACACAGCCTCTATGGCTACACCTTC
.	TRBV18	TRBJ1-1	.	CASSQRVQETEAFF	TGTGCCAGCTCGCAACGGGTACAGGAGACTGAAGCTTTCTTT
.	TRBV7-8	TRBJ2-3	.	CASSSAGVWTDTQYF	TGTGCCAGCAGCTCAGCAGGGGTTTGGACAGATACGCAGTATTTT
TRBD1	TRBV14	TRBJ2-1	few	CASSQFYRGYAEQFF	TGTGCCAGCAGCCAATTCTACAGGGGTTATGCTGAGCAGTTCTTC
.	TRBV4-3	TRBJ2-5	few	CASSQGPWEETQYF	TGCGCCAGCAGCCAGGGACCGTGGGAAGAGACCCAGTACTTC
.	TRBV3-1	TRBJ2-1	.	CASTRRSYNEQFF	TGTGCCAGTACCCGGAGGTCCTACAATGAGCAGTTCTTC
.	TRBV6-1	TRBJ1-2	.	CASSVGQVGGYTF	TGTGCCAGCAGTGTCGGGCAGGTTGGTGGCTACACCTTC
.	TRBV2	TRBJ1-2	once	CASSVEGYFSGYTF	TGTGCCAGCAGTGTGGAGGGGTATTTTTCTGGCTACACCTTC
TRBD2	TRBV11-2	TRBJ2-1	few	CASSFSGTINFNEQFF	TGTGCCAGCAGCTTCTCCGGGACTATCAACTTCAATGAGCAGTTCTTC
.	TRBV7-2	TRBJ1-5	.	CASSLEGWSSNQPQHF	TGTGCCAGCAGCTTAGAGGGTTGGAGTAGCAATCAGCCCCAGCATTTT
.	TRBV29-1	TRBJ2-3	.	CSVKQDGDTQYF	TGCAGCGTTAAACAGGACGGGGATACGCAGTATTTT
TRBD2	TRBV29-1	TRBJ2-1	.	CSVNGLAEDGSSYNEQFF	TGCAGCGTTAATGGACTAGCAGAAGATGGGAGCTCCTACAATGAGCAGTTCTTC
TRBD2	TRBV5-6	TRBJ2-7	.	CASSHGERGNYEQYF	TGTGCCAGCAGTCATGGGGAGCGGGGGAACTACGAGCAGTACTTC
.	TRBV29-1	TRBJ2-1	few	CSVGGGGAYNEQFF	TGCAGCGTGGGGGGGGGCGGAGCCTACAATGAGCAGTTCTTC
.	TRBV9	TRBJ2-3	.	CASGSFTDTQYF	TGTGCCAGCGGGTCGTTCACAGATACGCAGTATTTT
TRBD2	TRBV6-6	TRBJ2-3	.	CASTPWREYTSSTDTQYF	TGTGCCAGCACCCCGTGGCGGGAGTACACCTCTAGCACAGATACGCAGTATTTT
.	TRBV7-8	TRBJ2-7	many	CASSLGPSGGQYF	TGTGCCAGCAGCTTAGGGCCCTCGGGTGGGCAGTACTTC
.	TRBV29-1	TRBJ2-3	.	CSVEEGRTVTDTQYF	TGCAGCGTTGAAGAGGGCCGGACTGTCACAGATACGCAGTATTTT
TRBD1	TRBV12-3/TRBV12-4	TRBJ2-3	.	CASSWTGITDTQYF	TGTGCCAGCAGTTGGACAGGGATCACAGATACGCAGTATTTT
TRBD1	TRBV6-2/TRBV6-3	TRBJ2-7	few	CASSSPPGQGVSYEQYF	TGTGCCAGCAGTTCACCTCCGGGACAGGGGGTTTCCTACGAGCAGTACTTC
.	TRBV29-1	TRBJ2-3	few	CSVEGLLSPDTQYF	TGCAGCGTTGAAGGCCTTCTGTCCCCAGATACGCAGTATTTT
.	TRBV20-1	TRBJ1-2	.	CSARSDGGAGYTF	TGCAGTGCTAGATCCGACGGGGGCGCAGGCTACACCTTC
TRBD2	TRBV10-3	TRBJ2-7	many	CAIRGLADAYEQYF	TGTGCCATCAGGGGACTAGCGGATGCCTACGAGCAGTACTTC
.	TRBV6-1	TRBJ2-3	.	CASSEGRVGTDTQYF	TGTGCCAGCAGTGAAGGGAGGGTTGGTACAGATACGCAGTATTTT
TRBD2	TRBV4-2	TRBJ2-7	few	CASSGLAGVREQYF	TGTGCCAGCAGTGGACTAGCGGGAGTTCGTGAGCAGTACTTC
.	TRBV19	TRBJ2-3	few	CASSQTGSTADTQYF	TGTGCCAGTAGCCAGACCGGGAGCACGGCAGATACGCAGTATTTT